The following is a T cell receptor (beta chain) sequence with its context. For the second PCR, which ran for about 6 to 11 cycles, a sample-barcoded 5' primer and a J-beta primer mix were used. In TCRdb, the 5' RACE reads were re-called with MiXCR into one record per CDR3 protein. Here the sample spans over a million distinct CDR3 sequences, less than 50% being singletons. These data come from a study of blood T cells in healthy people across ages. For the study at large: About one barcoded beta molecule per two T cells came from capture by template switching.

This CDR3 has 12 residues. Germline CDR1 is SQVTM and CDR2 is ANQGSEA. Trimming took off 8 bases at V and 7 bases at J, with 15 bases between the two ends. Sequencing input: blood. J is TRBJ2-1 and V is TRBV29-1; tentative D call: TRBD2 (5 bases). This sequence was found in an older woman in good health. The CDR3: CSFGPGNNEQFF. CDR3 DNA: TGCAGCTTCGGTCCCGGGAATAATGAGCAGTTCTTC.